The 30 T cell receptor beta chains listed next were all sequenced from one sample in a study of cytomegalovirus exposure and HLA in healthy donors. The study ran its PCR with 60 Vbeta and 13 Jbeta primers. Assay used: immunoSEQ multiplex PCR; TCRdb lists only in-frame clones, some missing. The sample yields 150,000 to 200,000 clones, roughly 80% seen once. Sequences were obtained from PBMCs. These receptors all come from a female donor in good health and CMV-seronegative.

This chain joins TRBV19 and TRBJ2-7, with D perhaps matching TRBD1 (6 bases). This CDR3 is 14 amino acids long. CDR1 is LNHDA, CDR2 SQIVND, per germline (reference sequence). The V end lost 2 bases, the J end lost 3 bases, and 11 bases lay between the germline ends. The CDR3 sequence is CASSIHGQYYEQYF. The CDR3 DNA reads TGTGCCAGTAGTATACACGGACAGTACTACGAGCAGTACTTC.

The chain recombines TRBV14 with TRBJ1-4; the D gene is possibly TRBD1 (6 bases). Trimming removed 2 bases from V and 8 bases from J, with 12 bases in between. The CDR3 is made up of 14 amino acids. CDR1 SGHDN and CDR2 FVKESK come from the germline V gene. CDR3 in amino acids: CASSQPGVGEKLFF. Here the CDR3 DNA reads TGTGCCAGCAGCCAACCAGGGGTTGGGGAAAAACTGTTTTTT.

The chain couples TRBV19 to TRBJ1-1, with D uncertain. V shed 3 bases and J shed 3 bases, with 14 bases lying between them. The germline CDR1 and CDR2 sequences are LNHDA and SQIVND (reference sequence). CDR3 length: 15 residues. The CDR3: CASSIAQTGDTEAFF. The CDR3 DNA reads TGTGCCAGTAGTATCGCGCAGACTGGAGACACTGAAGCTTTCTTT.

This chain joins TRBV11-2 and TRBJ2-1, with TRBD1 matching over 10 bases. The germline V gene encodes CDR1 SGHAT and CDR2 FQNNGV. The CDR3 covers 14 residues. The J segment lost 8 bases and the V segment lost 5 bases, leaving 6 bases of the junction unmatched. The CDR3 here is CASSDRTGGDEQFF. The CDR3 coding sequence is TGTGCCAGCAGCGATCGGACAGGGGGGGATGAGCAGTTCTTC.

The chain employs TRBV9 and TRBJ2-1, with TRBD2 identical over 8 bases. After removal of 3 bases from V and 3 bases from J, the junction contained 5 bases not matched to a gene. Germline lookup yields CDR1 SGDLS and CDR2 YYNGEE. The CDR3 loop spans 15 amino acids. CDR3 sequence: CASSGSGRVYNEQFF. The CDR3 region has the DNA TGTGCCAGCAGCGGCAGCGGGAGAGTCTACAATGAGCAGTTCTTC.

V gene TRBV5-5 combines with J gene TRBJ2-7, with D possibly matching TRBD1 (5 bases). Deletions cut 4 bases from V and 2 bases from J, with 7 bases between. Germline V gene lookup returns CDR1 SGHKS and CDR2 YYEKEE (reference sequence). This CDR3 is 12 amino acids long. This chain's CDR3 is CASSKDTYEQYF. CDR3 nucleotide sequence: TGTGCCAGCAGCAAGGACACCTACGAGCAGTACTTC.

This clone was counted once. The chain carries TRBV10-3 and TRBJ1-1; D is unresolved. Germline assignment: CDR1 ENHRY and CDR2 SYGVKD. The V end was cut by 1 base, the J end by 1 base, with 10 bases between. This CDR3 contains 15 residues. DNA of the CDR3: TGTGCCATCAGTGAGTTCCGCGGAGGGAACACTGAAGCTTTCTTT. Protein product: CAISEFRGGNTEAFF.

The chain combines TRBV27 with TRBJ1-2; a weak D match, TRBD1 (5 bases). V dropped 4 bases and J dropped 6 bases, with 18 bases sitting between them. This CDR3 contains 15 residues. Germline CDR1 and CDR2: MNHEY and SMNVEV (reference sequence). CDR3 loop: CASSSPSGLIHGYTF. CDR3 DNA: TGTGCCAGCAGTTCCCCTTCGGGACTGATCCATGGCTACACCTTC.

The gene calls are TRBV6-1 and TRBJ1-5, with a possible D match to TRBD1 (6 bases). Looked up from germline, CDR1 is MNHNS and CDR2 is SASEGT. V was trimmed by 7 bases and J by 6 bases, leaving 13 bases between them. This CDR3 is built from 13 residues. This chain's CDR3 is CASKTGSVQPQHF. In DNA, the CDR3 is TGTGCCAGCAAGACAGGATCGGTTCAGCCCCAGCATTTT.

The gene calls are TRBV5-1 and TRBJ2-6; D unresolved. Germline CDR1 and CDR2: SGHRS and YFSETQ. This CDR3 region has 15 residues. The ends were cut back, 3 bases at V and 0 bases at J, with 7 bases in the middle. CDR3 sequence (DNA): TGCGCCAGCAGCTCTACAGCCTCTGGGGCCAACGTCCTGACTTTC. It is translated as CASSSTASGANVLTF.

The chain couples TRBV5-8 to TRBJ1-2; maybe TRBD1 (5 bases). CDR3 size: 13 residues. The V and J ends lost 3 bases and 1 base respectively, with 7 bases between them. Looked up from germline, CDR1 is SGHTS and CDR2 is YDEGEE. DNA of the CDR3: TGTGCCAGCAGCTGGGACTTTAACTATGGCTACACCTTC. The encoded protein is CASSWDFNYGYTF.

This clone was counted a few times. This chain connects TRBV6-1 to TRBJ2-7; D gene unclear. Germline V lookup: CDR1 MNHNS, CDR2 SASEGT. This CDR3 contains 12 residues. V was clipped by 6 bases and J by 0 bases, with 6 bases between them. CDR3 loop: CASRMSSYEQYF. The CDR3 bases are TGTGCCAGCAGGATGAGCTCCTACGAGCAGTACTTC.

V and J are TRBV5-1 and TRBJ2-1; 8 nucleotides match TRBD2. There are 14 residues in the CDR3. From germline, CDR1 is SGHRS and CDR2 YFSETQ. The V segment lost 4 bases and the J segment 7 bases; nucleotides outside the gene matches: 7. The chain's CDR3 is CASSPGGAGNEQFF. The CDR3 DNA reads TGCGCCAGCAGCCCCGGGGGGGCGGGGAATGAGCAGTTCTTC.

This clone was seen only a few times. This CDR3 is also generated by other DNA sequences in the sample. This chain connects TRBV5-1 to TRBJ2-3; tentatively, D is TRBD2 (7 bases). CDR3 length: 14 amino acids. CDR1 SGHRS and CDR2 YFSETQ come from the germline V gene. V shed 5 bases and J shed 0 bases, with 10 bases lying between them. Here the CDR3 reads CASRAGTSTDTQYF. In DNA, the CDR3 is TGCGCCAGCAGAGCGGGGACAAGCACAGATACGCAGTATTTT.

As regards this clone: Germline and junction disagree at one end, which may indicate a read error. The same CDR3 arises from other DNA sequences in this sample as well. The chain joins TRBV4-2 to TRBJ1-1; 9 bases are shared with TRBD1. CDR3 size: 15 residues. Germline CDR1 LGHNA, CDR2 YNFKEQ. The CDR3 DNA sequence: TGTGCCAGCAGCCACCCGACAGGGGGGAACACTGAAGCTTTCTTC. Translation: CASSHPTGGNTEAFF.

The chain joins TRBV5-1 to TRBJ2-5; unclear D gene. The germline V gene encodes CDR1 SGHRS and CDR2 YFSETQ. V gave up 4 bases and J gave up 5 bases, with 15 bases separating them. The CDR3 consists of 14 residues. CDR3 DNA sequence: TGCGCCAGCAGCACCCTCGCGCCGAGGGAGACCCAGTACTTC. Translated: CASSTLAPRETQYF.

This chain links TRBV2 with TRBJ1-2; D not resolved. The CDR3 has 12 residues. Germline V gives CDR1 SNHLY, CDR2 FYNNEI. Trimming stripped 3 bases from V and 7 bases from J, with 9 bases between. The CDR3 DNA sequence: TGTGCCAGCAGTGAGAGGGCCGGTGGCTACACCTTC. Translating it yields CASSERAGGYTF.

The rearrangement uses TRBV7-9 and TRBJ1-1, with no clear D. The CDR3 totals 13 residues. The V gene lost 1 base and the J gene lost 9 bases, with 12 bases spanning the gap. Germline V lookup: CDR1 SEHNR, CDR2 FQNEAQ (reference sequence). CDR3 nucleotides: TGTGCCAGCAGCTTAGTGGTGGCATTAAAAGCTTTCTTT. As protein: CASSLVVALKAFF. Full variable domain (outside the CDR3, taken from reference TRBV7-9 and TRBJ1-1): DTGVSQNPRHKITKRGQNVTFRCDPISEHNRLYWYRQTLGQGPEFLTYFQNEAQLEKSRLLSDRFSAERPKGSFSTLEIQRTEQGDSAMYLCASSLVVALKAFFGQGTRLTVV.

This clone has just a few counts. V gene TRBV25-1 combines with J gene TRBJ1-2, with D possibly being TRBD1 (5 bases). V lost 5 bases, J lost 7 bases, and 14 bases lay in between. CDR3 length: 13 amino acids. Germline CDR1 reads MGHDK; CDR2 reads SYGVNS. CDR3 residues: CASSLPNGGGYTF. The CDR3 coding sequence is TGTGCCAGCAGTCTCCCGAACGGGGGTGGCTACACCTTC.

This clone was seen just once. The V and J genes are TRBV6-1 and TRBJ2-2; D may be TRBD2 (6 bases). In germline, CDR1 is MNHNS, CDR2 SASEGT. V gave up 6 bases and J gave up 6 bases, with 17 bases separating them. The CDR3 is 15 amino acids. The DNA of the CDR3 is TGTGCCAGCAGCCCGGCGGGACGGGTACCCGGGGAGCTGTTTTTT. Translation gives CASSPAGRVPGELFF.

The chain recombines TRBV29-1 with TRBJ1-1, with D unclear. V shed 3 bases and J shed 0 bases, with 8 bases lying between them. This CDR3 is 13 amino acids long. From germline, CDR1 is SQVTM and CDR2 ANQGSEA. The CDR3 reads CSVDPEMNTEAFF. The CDR3 DNA follows: TGCAGCGTTGATCCGGAGATGAACACTGAAGCTTTCTTT.

The J gene is TRBJ1-1, the V gene TRBV27, with D perhaps TRBD1 (6 bases). Trimming stripped 6 bases from V and 1 base from J, with 18 bases between. The CDR3 is made up of 16 amino acids. Germline V CDR1 and CDR2: MNHEY, SMNVEV (reference sequence). The CDR3 DNA reads TGTGCCAGCAGGATAACAGGGAGAGGGGGGAACACTGAAGCTTTCTTT. Amino acids: CASRITGRGGNTEAFF.

J is TRBJ2-7 and V is TRBV2; D perhaps matches TRBD2 (7 bases). The ends were cut back, 4 bases at V and 5 bases at J, with 15 bases in the middle. CDR3 length: 14 residues. The germline V gene encodes CDR1 SNHLY and CDR2 FYNNEI. Written as DNA, the CDR3 is TGTGCCAGCAGTGTCGGGGGGCTTATCCACGAGCAGTACTTC. Its translation is CASSVGGLIHEQYF.

The chain is built from TRBV30 and TRBJ2-1; the D gene is possibly TRBD1 (6 bases). The CDR3 runs 12 residues. V lost 2 bases and J lost 6, with 8 bases in between. Germline V gene lookup returns CDR1 GTSNPN and CDR2 SVGIG (reference sequence). CDR3 loop: CAWSPQGNEQFF. Here the CDR3 DNA reads TGTGCCTGGAGTCCACAGGGCAATGAGCAGTTCTTC.

In the case of this clone: Other nucleotide sequences from this sample produce the same CDR3. The V and J genes are TRBV7-9 and TRBJ1-4; 7 bases are shared with TRBD1. The CDR3 length is 17 residues. Per the germline V gene, CDR1 is SEHNR and CDR2 is FQNEAQ (reference sequence). Unmatched junction bases numbered 14, after V lost 3 bases and J lost 7 bases. The CDR3 sequence is CASSLRGRGRNPEKLFF. For the CDR3, the DNA is TGTGCCAGCAGCTTGAGGGGGCGAGGAAGAAACCCTGAAAAACTGTTTTTT. Full variable domain (outside the CDR3, taken from reference TRBV7-9 and TRBJ1-4): DTGVSQNPRHKITKRGQNVTFRCDPISEHNRLYWYRQTLGQGPEFLTYFQNEAQLEKSRLLSDRFSAERPKGSFSTLEIQRTEQGDSAMYLCASSLRGRGRNPEKLFFGSGTQLSVL.

In DNA form, the CDR3 reads TGTGCCAGTAGTAGGACAGGGGGCTACAATGAGCAGTTCTTC. It codes for CASSRTGGYNEQFF. The chain links TRBV19 to TRBJ2-1; TRBD1 matches 10 bases. Germline trimming cut 4 bases from V and 3 bases from J; bases unmatched to any gene: 0. Germline CDR1 and CDR2: LNHDA and SQIVND (reference sequence). This CDR3 has 14 residues. Full variable domain (outside the CDR3, taken from reference TRBV19 and TRBJ2-1): DGGITQSPKYLFRKEGQNVTLSCEQNLNHDAMYWYRQDPGQGLRLIYYSQIVNDFQKGDIAEGYSVSREKKESFPLTVTSAQKNPTAFYLCASSRTGGYNEQFFGPGTRLTVL.

The gene calls are TRBV11-2 and TRBJ2-2, with a tentative D call TRBD2 (7 bases). V lost 6 bases and J 3 bases, leaving 20 bases between the germline ends. This CDR3 contains 17 residues. Germline V CDR1 and CDR2: SGHAT, FQNNGV. The CDR3 nucleotides are TGTGCCAGCAGATATCGGGCCGGAGGGGGGGACACCGGGGAGCTGTTTTTT. Translation: CASRYRAGGGDTGELFF.

The chain combines TRBV5-6 with TRBJ2-1; possible D gene TRBD1, 6 bases. Trimming shortened V by 3 bases and J by 0 bases, and 10 bases separated the two germline ends. CDR1 and CDR2 from the germline V gene are SGHDT and YYEEEE. The CDR3 is made up of 15 amino acids. The CDR3: CASSSQGSSYNEQFF. The CDR3 DNA reads TGTGCCAGCAGCTCTCAGGGGAGCTCCTACAATGAGCAGTTCTTC.

The sample holds one count of this clone. The gene calls are TRBV5-1 and TRBJ1-1; 7 bases agree with TRBD1. V lost 0 bases, J lost 0 bases, and 5 bases stayed unmatched. This CDR3 has 16 amino acids. From germline, CDR1 is SGHRS and CDR2 YFSETQ. The chain's CDR3 is CASSLDGGQLNTEAFF. In DNA form, the CDR3 reads TGCGCCAGCAGCTTGGACGGGGGACAGCTGAACACTGAAGCTTTCTTT. Using reference TRBV5-1 and TRBJ1-1 for the parts outside the CDR3, the full variable domain is KAGVTQTPRYLIKTRGQQVTLSCSPISGHRSVSWYQQTPGQGLQFLFEYFSETQRNKGNFPGRFSGRQFSNSRSEMNVSTLELGDSALYLCASSLDGGQLNTEAFFGQGTRLTVV.

This chain connects TRBV27 to TRBJ2-7; the D gene is possibly TRBD1 (5 bases). This CDR3 comprises 13 residues. Germline loops: CDR1 MNHEY, CDR2 SMNVEV (reference sequence). Trimming left V 2 bases short and J 4 bases short, with 9 bases between. CDR3 bases: TGTGCCAGCAGTTTACAGGGAAGGTACGAGCAGTACTTC. Protein product: CASSLQGRYEQYF.